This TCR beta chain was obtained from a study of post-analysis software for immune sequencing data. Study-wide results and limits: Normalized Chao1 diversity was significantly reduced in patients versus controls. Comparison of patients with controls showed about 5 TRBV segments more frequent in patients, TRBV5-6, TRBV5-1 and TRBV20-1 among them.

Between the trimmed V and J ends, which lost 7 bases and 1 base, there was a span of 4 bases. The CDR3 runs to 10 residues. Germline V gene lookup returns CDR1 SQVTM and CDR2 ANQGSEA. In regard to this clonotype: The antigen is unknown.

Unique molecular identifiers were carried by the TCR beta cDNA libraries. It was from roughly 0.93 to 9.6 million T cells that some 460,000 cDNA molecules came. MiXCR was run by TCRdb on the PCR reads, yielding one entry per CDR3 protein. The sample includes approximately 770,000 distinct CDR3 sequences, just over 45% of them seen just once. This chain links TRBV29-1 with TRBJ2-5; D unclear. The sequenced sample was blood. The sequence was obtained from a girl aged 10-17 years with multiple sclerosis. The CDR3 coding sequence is TGCAGCGCTTTCCAAGAGACCCAGTACTTC. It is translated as CSAFQETQYF.